This T cell receptor (beta chain) is drawn from a study of shared clonotypes between healthy human individuals. The study's findings and limits: What limited the represented genetic and exposure-history diversity was the small number of donors.

Sequenced by immunoSEQ multiplex PCR; TCRdb stores in-frame clones only, minus some. The data show a few million clones, 85% to 95% seen once. About this clone: Its cognate antigen is unknown.

This TCR came from a man younger than 35 in good health. Some clones in this sample may be carry-over from other donors' samples. Sequenced sample: naive CD4+ T cells from PBMCs. As to subset: CD45RA+ positively selected.

CDR3 sequence (DNA): TGTGCCACCAGCAGAGGCAGGGGGCATGTATTAGAGACCCAGTACTTC. Translation: CATSRGRGHVLETQYF. The rearrangement uses TRBV15 and TRBJ2-5, with 8 positions matching TRBD1. The germline V gene encodes CDR1 LNHNV and CDR2 YYDKDF (reference sequence). This CDR3 contains 16 residues. V lost 1 base to trimming and J lost 4 bases; unmatched junction nucleotides: 8. Full variable domain (outside the CDR3, taken from reference TRBV15 and TRBJ2-5): DAMVIQNPRYQVTQFGKPVTLSCSQTLNHNVMYWYQQKSSQAPKLLFHYYDKDFNNEADTPDNFQSRRPNTSFCFLDIRSPGLGDTAMYLCATSRGRGHVLETQYFGPGTRLLVL.